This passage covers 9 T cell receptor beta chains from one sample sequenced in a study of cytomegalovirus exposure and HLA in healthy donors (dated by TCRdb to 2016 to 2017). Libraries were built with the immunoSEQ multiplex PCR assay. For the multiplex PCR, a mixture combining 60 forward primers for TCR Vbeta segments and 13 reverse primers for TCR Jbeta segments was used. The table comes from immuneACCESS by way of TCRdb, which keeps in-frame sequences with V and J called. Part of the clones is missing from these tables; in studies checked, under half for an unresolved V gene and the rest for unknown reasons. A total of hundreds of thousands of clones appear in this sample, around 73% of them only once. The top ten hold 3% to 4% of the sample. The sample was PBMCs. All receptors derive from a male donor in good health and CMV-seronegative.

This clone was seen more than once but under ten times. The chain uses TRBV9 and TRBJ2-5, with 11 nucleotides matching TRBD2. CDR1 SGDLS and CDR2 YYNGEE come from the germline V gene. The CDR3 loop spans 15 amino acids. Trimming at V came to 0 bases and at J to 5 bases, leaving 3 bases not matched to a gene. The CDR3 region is CASSVASGRMETQYF. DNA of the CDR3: TGTGCCAGCAGCGTAGCTAGCGGGAGGATGGAGACCCAGTACTTC.

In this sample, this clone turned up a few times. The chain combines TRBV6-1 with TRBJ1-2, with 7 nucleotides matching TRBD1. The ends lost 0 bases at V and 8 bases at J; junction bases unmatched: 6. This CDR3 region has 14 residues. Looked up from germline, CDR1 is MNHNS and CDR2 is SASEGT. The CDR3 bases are TGTGCCAGCAGTGAAGCAAGACAGGGTCGCGGCTACACCTTC. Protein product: CASSEARQGRGYTF.

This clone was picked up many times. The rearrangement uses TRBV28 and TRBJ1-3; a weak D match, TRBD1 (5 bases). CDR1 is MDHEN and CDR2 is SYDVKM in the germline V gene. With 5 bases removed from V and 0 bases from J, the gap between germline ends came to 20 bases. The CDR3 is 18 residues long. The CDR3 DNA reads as TGTGCCAGCAGTAACCCCGGACATACCCTACTCTCTGGAAACACCATATATTTT. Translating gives CASSNPGHTLLSGNTIYF.

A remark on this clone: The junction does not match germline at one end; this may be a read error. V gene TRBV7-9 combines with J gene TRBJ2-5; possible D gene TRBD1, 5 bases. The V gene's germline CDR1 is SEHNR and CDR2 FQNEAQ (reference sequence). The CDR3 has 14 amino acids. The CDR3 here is CSSSLGALQETQYF. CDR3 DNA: TGTTCCAGCAGCTTAGGGGCCTTGCAAGAGACCCAGTACTTC.

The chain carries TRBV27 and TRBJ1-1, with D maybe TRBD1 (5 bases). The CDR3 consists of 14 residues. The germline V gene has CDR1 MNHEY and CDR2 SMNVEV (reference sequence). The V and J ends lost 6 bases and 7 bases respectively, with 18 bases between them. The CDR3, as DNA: TGTGCCAGCAGCCAACATTACCGGGGGGTTGAAGCTTTCTTT. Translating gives CASSQHYRGVEAFF.

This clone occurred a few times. DNA for the CDR3: TGCGCCAGCAGCCAAGAAGGGGAGACTAGCGGGAGGATGGAGACCCAGTACTTC. Encoded protein: CASSQEGETSGRMETQYF. The chain recombines TRBV4-1 with TRBJ2-5; 13 nucleotides agree with TRBD2. CDR1 is MGHRA and CDR2 is YSYEKL in the germline V gene. The trim removed 0 bases at V and 5 bases at J, leaving 9 bases unmatched. The CDR3 is 18 amino acids.

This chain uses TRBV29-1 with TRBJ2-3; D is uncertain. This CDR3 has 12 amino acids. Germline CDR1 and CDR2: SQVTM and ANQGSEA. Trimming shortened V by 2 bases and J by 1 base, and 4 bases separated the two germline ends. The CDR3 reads CSVEPGTDTQYF. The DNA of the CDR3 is TGCAGCGTTGAACCAGGCACAGATACGCAGTATTTT.

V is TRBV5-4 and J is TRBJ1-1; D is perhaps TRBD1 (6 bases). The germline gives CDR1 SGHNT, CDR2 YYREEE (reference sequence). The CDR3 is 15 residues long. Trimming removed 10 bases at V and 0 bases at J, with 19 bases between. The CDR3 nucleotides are TGTGCCGTAGTGGAAGGGGGGGCGATGAACACTGAAGCTTTCTTT. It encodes CAVVEGGAMNTEAFF.

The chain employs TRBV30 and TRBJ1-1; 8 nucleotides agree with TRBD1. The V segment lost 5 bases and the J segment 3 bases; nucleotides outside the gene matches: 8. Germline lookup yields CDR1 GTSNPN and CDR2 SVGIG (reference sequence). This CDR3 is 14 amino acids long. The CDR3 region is CAWGQGLGYTEAFF. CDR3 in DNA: TGTGCCTGGGGACAGGGCCTTGGGTACACTGAAGCTTTCTTT. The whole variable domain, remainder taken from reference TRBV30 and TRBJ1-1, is SQTIHQWPATLVQPVGSPLSLECTVEGTSNPNLYWYRQAAGRGLQLLFYSVGIGQISSEVPQNLSASRPQDRQFILSSKKLLLSDSGFYLCAWGQGLGYTEAFFGQGTRLTVV.